This T cell receptor (beta chain) was recorded in a study of cytomegalovirus exposure and HLA in healthy donors. Regarding the study as a whole: In an earlier analysis, in 587 donors, most V segments appeared productive either ~90% or ~30% of the time. When analyzed later, a missense DCLRE1C variant was found to be linked to TCR beta V- and J-gene trimming. Most TCR sequences proved rare, with some public TCRs found in many donors. Among TCR beta chains, those listed as cytomegalovirus-associated numbered under 200.

On this clone itself: Its antigen is not known.

CDR1 and CDR2 from the germline V gene are MDHEN and SYDVKM. The CDR3 has 15 amino acids. J was trimmed by 4 bases and V by 6 bases; bases with no gene match: 11. PCR primers comprised 60 Vbeta and 13 Jbeta primers. The protocol was immunoSEQ multiplex PCR, while the TCRdb copy is restricted to in-frame clones and leaves out a portion. The sample has 100,000 or so clones, around three quarters seen once. The receptor's source is a woman in her thirties or forties in good health and CMV-seropositive. The J gene is TRBJ2-7, the V gene TRBV28; TRBD2 matches at 8 bases. The sample comprised PBMCs. CDR3 protein: CASSSGGQRDYEQYF. CDR3 DNA sequence: TGTGCCAGCAGCTCGGGAGGGCAGCGGGATTACGAGCAGTACTTC. Full variable domain (outside the CDR3, taken from reference TRBV28 and TRBJ2-7): DVKVTQSSRYLVKRTGEKVFLECVQDMDHENMFWYRQDPGLGLRLIYFSYDVKMKEKGDIPEGYSVSREKKERFSLILESASTNQTSMYLCASSSGGQRDYEQYFGPGTRLTVT.